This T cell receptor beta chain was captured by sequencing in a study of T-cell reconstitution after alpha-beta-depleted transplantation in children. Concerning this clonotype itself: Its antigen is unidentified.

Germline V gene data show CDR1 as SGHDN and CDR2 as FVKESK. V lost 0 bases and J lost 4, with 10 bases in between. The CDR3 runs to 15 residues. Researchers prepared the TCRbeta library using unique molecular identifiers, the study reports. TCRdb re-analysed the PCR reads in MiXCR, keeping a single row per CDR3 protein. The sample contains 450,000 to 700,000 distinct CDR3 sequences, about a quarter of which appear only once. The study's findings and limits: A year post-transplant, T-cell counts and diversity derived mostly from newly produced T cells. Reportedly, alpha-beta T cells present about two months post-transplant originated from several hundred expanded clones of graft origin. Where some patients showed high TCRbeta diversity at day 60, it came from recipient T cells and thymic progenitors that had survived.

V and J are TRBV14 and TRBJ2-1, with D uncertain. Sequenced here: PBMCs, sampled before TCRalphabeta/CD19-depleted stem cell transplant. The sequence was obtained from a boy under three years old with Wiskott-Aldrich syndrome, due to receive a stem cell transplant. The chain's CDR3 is CASSQDTPYYNEQFF. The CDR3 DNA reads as TGTGCCAGCAGCCAAGACACCCCGTATTACAATGAGCAGTTCTTC.